The rows below give T cell receptor beta chains drawn from one sample of a study of T cell responses to AZD1222 COVID-19 vaccine. The method was immunoSEQ multiplex PCR; TCRdb's version includes in-frame clones alone and lacks a portion of them. This sample has some 150,000 clones, with roughly 90% found just once. The input for sequencing was peripheral blood, taken 28 days after the second AZD1222 dose. Receptor source: an adult who received the AZD1222 COVID-19 vaccine. CDR3s include the opening cysteine and the closing phenylalanine or tryptophan. D genes are given only for firm matches. Clone size is given for some rows only: seen once, a few or many times, or a class if the clone is expanded.

clone_size | j_call | v_call | d_call | cdr3_length | cdr3_aa | cdr3_nt
- | TRBJ1-3 | TRBV7-9 | TRBD1 | 13 | CASSQGVGNTIYF | TGTGCCAGCAGCCAGGGGGTTGGAAACACCATATATTTT
once | TRBJ2-7 | TRBV19 | TRBD1 | 15 | CASREQGVWTYEQYF | TGTGCCAGTAGAGAACAGGGGGTATGGACCTACGAGCAGTACTTC
- | TRBJ1-6 | TRBV30 | TRBD1 | 11 | CACLRGHLLHF | TGTGCCTGTCTGAGGGGGCATCTCCTCCACTTT
- | TRBJ1-5 | TRBV2 | TRBD1 | 15 | CASRDRTGIDQPQHF | TGTGCCAGCAGGGACAGGACAGGGATCGATCAGCCCCAGCATTTT
once | TRBJ1-2 | TRBV12-5 | TRBD1 | 15 | CASWKGDRGLNGYTF | TGTGCTTCCTGGAAGGGGGACAGGGGTTTGAATGGCTACACCTTC
- | TRBJ2-7 | TRBV27 | - | 15 | CASSLENRARYEQYF | TGTGCCAGCAGTTTGGAAAACAGGGCGAGATACGAGCAGTACTTC
few | TRBJ1-3 | TRBV6-5 | - | 12 | CASSRGGNTIYF | TGTGCCAGCAGTCGGGGGGGAAACACCATATATTTT
- | TRBJ2-7 | TRBV7-6 | TRBD2 | 15 | CASSEGLADTYEQYF | TGTGCCAGCAGCGAAGGACTAGCGGATACCTACGAGCAGTACTTC
- | TRBJ1-1 | TRBV5-1 | - | 13 | CASSLVPEGEAFF | TGCGCCAGCAGCTTGGTCCCGGAGGGGGAAGCTTTCTTT
- | TRBJ1-1 | TRBV19 | TRBD1 | 14 | CASNRWTGNTEAFF | TGTGCCAGTAACCGGTGGACAGGGAACACTGAAGCTTTCTTT
- | TRBJ1-6 | TRBV9 | - | 11 | CASSSLGTLHF | TGTGCCAGCAGCTCTCTGGGGACCCTCCACTTT
- | TRBJ1-4 | TRBV6-4 | - | 12 | CASRGPDEKLFF | TGTGCCAGCAGAGGACCGGATGAAAAACTGTTTTTT
- | TRBJ2-1 | TRBV6-6 | TRBD2 | 15 | CASRLAGGPGNEQFF | TGTGCCAGCCGGCTAGCGGGGGGGCCGGGGAATGAGCAGTTCTTC
- | TRBJ2-5 | TRBV4-3 | - | 16 | CASSQISAGPELTQYF | TGCGCCAGCAGCCAAATCTCCGCGGGGCCTGAATTGACCCAGTACTTC
once | TRBJ1-1 | TRBV19 | - | 15 | CASSIARGVNTEAFF | TGTGCCAGTAGTATAGCCCGTGGAGTGAACACTGAAGCTTTCTTT
- | TRBJ2-1 | TRBV21-1 | - | 15 | CATRKDSRSYNEQFF | TGTGCCACCCGCAAGGACAGCCGCTCCTACAATGAGCAGTTCTTC
- | TRBJ1-1 | TRBV10-2 | TRBD1 | 16 | CASSAPQGGITTEAFF | TGCGCCAGCAGTGCGCCCCAGGGGGGGATTACGACTGAAGCTTTCTTT
- | TRBJ1-2 | TRBV5-6 | - | 14 | CASSLGSFVYGYTF | TGTGCCAGCAGCCTTGGGTCGTTTGTCTATGGCTACACCTTC